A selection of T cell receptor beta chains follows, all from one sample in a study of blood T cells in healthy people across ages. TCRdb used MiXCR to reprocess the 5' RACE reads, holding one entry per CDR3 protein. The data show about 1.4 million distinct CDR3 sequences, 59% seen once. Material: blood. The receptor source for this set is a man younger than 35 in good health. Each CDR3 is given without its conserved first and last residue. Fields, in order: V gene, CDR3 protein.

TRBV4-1 ASSNDDSPTDTQY
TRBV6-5 ASRDDRGREKLF
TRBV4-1 ASSQWKEETQY
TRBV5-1 ASTIGTGNYGYT
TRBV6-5 ASDGGQGLAEAF
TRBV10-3 AISESIAGEVYNEQF
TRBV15 ATSRHGQGIDEQY
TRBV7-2 ASSLDYRALNEKLF
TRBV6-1 ASSEPGFTDTQY
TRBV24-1 ATSESNRNYGYT
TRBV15 ATSRDLWREVSYNEQF
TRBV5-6 ASRETGEPNYGYT
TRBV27 ASSPRLARWWEQY
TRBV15 ATSKALGPNEKLF
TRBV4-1 ASSPGQGSYSPLH
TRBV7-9 AGSAMGGDNEQF
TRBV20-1 SAMRVREVNIQY
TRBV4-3 ASSQSRLIQETQY
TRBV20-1 SWVHQEAQY
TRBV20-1 SARDRTGRYNEQF
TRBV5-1 ASRHVVTRSTDTQY
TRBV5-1 ASSISGLAGYTDTQY
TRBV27 ASSDLLGQGEETQY
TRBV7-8 ASSLGLYNEQY
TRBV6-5 ASSYSSYPGLPSDTQY
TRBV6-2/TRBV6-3 ASRYPGHLGYNEQY
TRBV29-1 SVEDDTEAF
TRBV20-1 SASPGDRGANEQF
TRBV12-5 ASGLVSIAGGRGEQY
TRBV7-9 ASSSGDSNNSPLH
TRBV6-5 ASSYSTLGAYEQY
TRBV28 ASSFPSEGDKDYGYT
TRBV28 ASRPSEVSEAF
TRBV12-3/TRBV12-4 ASRPTSGELF
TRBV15 ATSRDSRTEAF
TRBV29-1 SATQGEGQPQH
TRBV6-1 ASSATRMNTEAF
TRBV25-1 ASSESFGGYNEKLF
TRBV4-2 ASSRLTGTVGGEQY
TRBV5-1 ASRMRFGYNEQF
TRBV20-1 SANPVRAYNEQF
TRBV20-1 SARFRGNGYEQY
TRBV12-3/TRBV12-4 ASSSPVRSSYNEQF
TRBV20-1 SASTGQGAESNQPQH
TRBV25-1 ASSEPGSVYEQF
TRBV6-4 VSSDAGEANEQF
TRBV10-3 AIGRPGGESTDTQY
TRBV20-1 SAVGVDSSYEQY
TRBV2 ASSSEEETQY
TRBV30 AWRTGQGVGSNQPQH
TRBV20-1 SAIRSDDQPQH
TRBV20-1 SARDGRDRSLAKNIQY
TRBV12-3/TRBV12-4 ASSLYGQPETQY